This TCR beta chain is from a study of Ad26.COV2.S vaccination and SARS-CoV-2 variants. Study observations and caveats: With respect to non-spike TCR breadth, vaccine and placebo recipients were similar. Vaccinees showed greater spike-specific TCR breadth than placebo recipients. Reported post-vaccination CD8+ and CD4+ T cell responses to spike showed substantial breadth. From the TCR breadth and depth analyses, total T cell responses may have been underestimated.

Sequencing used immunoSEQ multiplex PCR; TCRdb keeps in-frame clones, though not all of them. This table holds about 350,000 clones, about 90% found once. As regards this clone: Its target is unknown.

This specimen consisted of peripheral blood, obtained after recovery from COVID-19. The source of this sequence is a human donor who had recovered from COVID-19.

This CDR3 reads CASSVRTTGAGELFF. CDR3 nucleotide sequence: TGTGCCAGCAGCGTACGGACCACGGGGGCCGGGGAGCTGTTTTTT. The genes are TRBV9 and TRBJ2-2, with D maybe TRBD2 (6 bases). CDR3 length equals 15 residues. The germline V gene encodes CDR1 SGDLS and CDR2 YYNGEE. V was trimmed by 1 base and J by 6 bases, leaving 13 bases between them.